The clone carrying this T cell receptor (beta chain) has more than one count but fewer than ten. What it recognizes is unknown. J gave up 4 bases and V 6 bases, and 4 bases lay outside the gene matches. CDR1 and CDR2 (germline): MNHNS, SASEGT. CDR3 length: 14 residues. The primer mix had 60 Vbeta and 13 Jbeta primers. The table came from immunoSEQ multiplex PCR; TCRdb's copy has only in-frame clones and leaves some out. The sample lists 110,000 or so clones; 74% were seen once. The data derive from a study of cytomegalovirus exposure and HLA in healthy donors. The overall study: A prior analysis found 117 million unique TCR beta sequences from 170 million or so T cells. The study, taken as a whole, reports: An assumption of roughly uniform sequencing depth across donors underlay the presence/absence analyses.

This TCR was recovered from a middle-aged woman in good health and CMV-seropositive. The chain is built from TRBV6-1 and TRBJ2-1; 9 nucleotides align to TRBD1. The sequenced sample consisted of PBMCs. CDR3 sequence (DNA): TGTGCCAGCAGACCGGGACAGGGATACAATGAGCAGTTCTTC. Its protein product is CASRPGQGYNEQFF.